The T cell receptor beta chain described here comes from a study of memory CD4+ T cells and cytomegalovirus serostatus. This clone was recorded a few times. Single viable CD3+CD4+CD8-CD45RO+ cells were sorted as the memory CD4+ T cells. Positive selection with CD4 microbeads enriched total CD4+ T cells. TCRdb's table, derived via immunoSEQ multiplex PCR, lists solely in-frame clones and lacks some. Of about 100,000 clones in the sample, 80% were seen once. This sequence was found in an adult in good health and CMV-seropositive. Sequencing used memory CD4+ T cells from blood.

CDR3: CASSLGTSGTEQFF. CDR3 DNA sequence: TGTGCCAGCAGTCTCGGGACTAGCGGGACCGAGCAGTTCTTC. This sequence joins TRBV28 and TRBJ2-1; TRBD2 matches at 13 bases. Germline CDR1 and CDR2: MDHEN and SYDVKM. The CDR3 covers 14 residues. V shed 5 bases, J shed 10 bases, and the junction held 5 bases outside the gene matches.